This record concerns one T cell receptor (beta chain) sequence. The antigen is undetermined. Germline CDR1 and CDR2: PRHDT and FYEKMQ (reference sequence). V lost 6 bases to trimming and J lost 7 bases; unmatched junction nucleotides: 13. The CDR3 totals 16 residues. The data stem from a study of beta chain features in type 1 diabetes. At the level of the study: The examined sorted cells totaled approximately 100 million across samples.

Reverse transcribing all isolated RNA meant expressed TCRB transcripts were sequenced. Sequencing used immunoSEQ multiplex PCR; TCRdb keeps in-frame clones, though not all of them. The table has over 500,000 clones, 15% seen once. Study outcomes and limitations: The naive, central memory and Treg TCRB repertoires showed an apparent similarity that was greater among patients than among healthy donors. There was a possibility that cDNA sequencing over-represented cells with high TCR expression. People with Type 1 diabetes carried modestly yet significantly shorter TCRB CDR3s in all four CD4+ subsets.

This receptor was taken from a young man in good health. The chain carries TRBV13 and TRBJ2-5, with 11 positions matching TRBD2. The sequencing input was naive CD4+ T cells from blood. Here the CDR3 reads CASRFSGGALLGTQYF. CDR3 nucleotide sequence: TGTGCCAGCAGGTTTAGCGGGGGGGCGCTGCTCGGGACCCAGTACTTC.